The sequence of this T cell receptor beta chain was determined in a study of TIL therapy for anti-PD-1-resistant metastatic lung cancer. The germline V and J ends were trimmed by 1 base and 2 bases, with 11 bases remaining between them. CDR3 length: 15 residues. Germline CDR1 and CDR2: SGHTA and FQGTGA. This was the immunoSEQ v3 assay. Clones were read by immunoSEQ multiplex PCR, and TCRdb kept only the in-frame ones, dropping some. Among tens of thousands of clones listed, just under 75% were seen once. Time point denoted: pre-treatment sample, taken before nivolumab and TIL therapy. Tumor tissue came from excised metastases, mostly pleural nodules or supraclavicular lymph nodes.

The receptor comes from a person between 25 and 79 years old with non-small cell lung cancer. The V gene is TRBV7-3, the J gene TRBJ2-5; the D gene is possibly TRBD2 (7 bases). The sample was tumor tissue, taken at baseline. The CDR3 reads CASSLMGGRQETQYF. The CDR3 bases are TGTGCCAGCAGCTTAATGGGGGGGCGACAAGAGACCCAGTACTTC.